These T cell receptor beta chains were read from a single sample in a study of control samples from healthy donors and cancer patients. Here immunoSEQ multiplex PCR was the method, and the copy in TCRdb shows in-frame clones only, minus some. The sample holds about 200,000 clones. Input material: blood. These receptors came from a woman in her twenties or thirties in good health. The CDR3 runs from the conserved cysteine through the conserved F or W. Fields, in order: J gene, V gene, D gene, CDR3 protein, CDR3 DNA. D genes are given only for firm matches.

j_gene: TRBJ2-5; v_gene: TRBV9; d_gene: .; CDR3aa: CASSAGHRRQETQYF; CDR3nt: TGTGCCAGCAGCGCGGGACACAGGAGACAAGAGACCCAGTACTTC
j_gene: TRBJ1-2; v_gene: TRBV4-2; d_gene: .; CDR3aa: CASSQDRQRGRGYTF; CDR3nt: TGTGCCAGCAGCCAAGATCGGCAGCGAGGGCGTGGCTACACCTTC
j_gene: TRBJ1-2; v_gene: TRBV24-1; d_gene: TRBD1; CDR3aa: CATRGQGGSGYTF; CDR3nt: TGTGCCACCAGGGGACAGGGGGGAAGTGGCTACACCTTC
j_gene: TRBJ1-4; v_gene: TRBV19; d_gene: TRBD1; CDR3aa: CASRATGGWTNEKLFF; CDR3nt: TGTGCCAGTAGAGCAACAGGGGGCTGGACTAATGAAAAACTGTTTTTT
j_gene: TRBJ1-2; v_gene: TRBV5-1; d_gene: .; CDR3aa: CASSLSSPLDYGYTF; CDR3nt: TGCGCCAGCAGCTTGAGTTCGCCCCTAGACTATGGCTACACCTTC
j_gene: TRBJ1-5; v_gene: TRBV11-2; d_gene: .; CDR3aa: CASSLDEVGVAQHF; CDR3nt: TGTGCCAGCAGCTTAGATGAGGTAGGGGTTGCCCAGCATTTT
j_gene: TRBJ1-2; v_gene: TRBV3-1/TRBV3-2; d_gene: .; CDR3aa: CASSQRGVAPFGYTF; CDR3nt: TGTGCCAGCAGCCAACGAGGGGTTGCTCCGTTCGGCTACACCTTC
j_gene: TRBJ1-1; v_gene: TRBV18; d_gene: .; CDR3aa: CASSSSTSPMNTEAFF; CDR3nt: TGTGCCAGCTCATCCTCGACTAGTCCCATGAACACTGAAGCTTTCTTT
j_gene: TRBJ2-6; v_gene: TRBV27; d_gene: TRBD2; CDR3aa: CASSPLAGSSGANVLTF; CDR3nt: TGTGCCAGCAGTCCACTAGCGGGGAGCTCTGGGGCCAACGTCCTGACTTTC
j_gene: TRBJ2-7; v_gene: TRBV6-5; d_gene: TRBD2; CDR3aa: CASRTSGGAKYEQYF; CDR3nt: TGTGCCAGCAGAACTAGCGGGGGGGCGAAATACGAGCAGTACTTC
j_gene: TRBJ2-5; v_gene: TRBV3-1/TRBV3-2; d_gene: TRBD2; CDR3aa: CASSQDLASGGQETQYF; CDR3nt: TGTGCCAGCAGCCAAGATCTGGCTAGCGGGGGTCAAGAGACCCAGTACTTC
j_gene: TRBJ1-1; v_gene: TRBV5-1; d_gene: .; CDR3aa: CASSSGTTEAFF; CDR3nt: TGCGCCAGCAGCTCAGGGACCACTGAAGCTTTCTTT
j_gene: TRBJ2-7; v_gene: TRBV6-5; d_gene: TRBD1; CDR3aa: CASSPGTGEHEQYF; CDR3nt: TGTGCCAGCAGTCCCGGGACAGGGGAACACGAGCAGTACTTC
j_gene: TRBJ2-7; v_gene: TRBV5-1; d_gene: .; CDR3aa: CASSLVVSGVEEYF; CDR3nt: TGCGCCAGCAGCTTGGTCGTCAGCGGCGTAGAGGAGTACTTC
j_gene: TRBJ2-3; v_gene: TRBV13; d_gene: .; CDR3aa: CASSLGQLGTDTQYF; CDR3nt: TGTGCCAGCAGCTTAGGACAGCTTGGCACAGATACGCAGTATTTT
j_gene: TRBJ2-1; v_gene: TRBV14; d_gene: TRBD2; CDR3aa: CASSHFGTSPYNEQFF; CDR3nt: TGTGCCAGCAGCCACTTCGGGACTAGTCCCTACAATGAGCAGTTCTTC
j_gene: TRBJ1-5; v_gene: TRBV12-3/TRBV12-4; d_gene: .; CDR3aa: CASSRGAHQPQHF; CDR3nt: TGTGCCAGCAGTAGGGGGGCCCATCAGCCCCAGCATTTT
j_gene: TRBJ2-7; v_gene: TRBV6-5; d_gene: TRBD2; CDR3aa: CASIEIAGESYEQYF; CDR3nt: TGTGCCAGCATCGAAATAGCGGGGGAGTCCTACGAGCAGTACTTC
j_gene: TRBJ1-2; v_gene: TRBV27; d_gene: .; CDR3aa: CASSLNTLTGQNYGYTF; CDR3nt: TGTGCCAGCAGTTTAAACACACTAACGGGACAAAACTATGGCTACACCTTC
j_gene: TRBJ1-2; v_gene: TRBV6-2/TRBV6-3; d_gene: .; CDR3aa: CASSLNYGYTF; CDR3nt: TGTGCCAGCAGTCTGAACTATGGCTACACCTTC
j_gene: TRBJ1-5; v_gene: TRBV5-1; d_gene: .; CDR3aa: CASSSFPGEPQHF; CDR3nt: TGCGCCAGCAGTTCTTTTCCAGGGGAGCCCCAGCATTTT
j_gene: TRBJ2-3; v_gene: TRBV6-4; d_gene: .; CDR3aa: CASSERPEGTQYF; CDR3nt: TGTGCCAGCAGTGAGCGACCCGAAGGGACGCAGTATTTT
j_gene: TRBJ1-2; v_gene: TRBV19; d_gene: .; CDR3aa: CASSMQWAGPNYGYTF; CDR3nt: TGTGCCAGTAGTATGCAGTGGGCAGGTCCTAACTATGGCTACACCTTC
j_gene: TRBJ1-5; v_gene: TRBV15; d_gene: .; CDR3aa: CATSRDMAGNQPQHF; CDR3nt: TGTGCCACCAGCAGAGATATGGCCGGGAATCAGCCCCAGCATTTT
j_gene: TRBJ1-6; v_gene: TRBV4-1; d_gene: TRBD1; CDR3aa: CASSPRTGGVNSPLHF; CDR3nt: TGCGCCAGCAGCCCCAGAACAGGGGGCGTTAATTCACCCCTCCACTTT
j_gene: TRBJ1-1; v_gene: TRBV7-9; d_gene: .; CDR3aa: CASSARTALNTEAFF; CDR3nt: TGTGCCAGCAGCGCCCGGACAGCCCTGAACACTGAAGCTTTCTTT